This TCR beta chain was captured by sequencing in a study of blood T cell repertoires in COVID-19. Data came from immunoSEQ multiplex PCR; TCRdb stores just in-frame clones and leaves some out. The table lists about 240,000 clones, around four fifths of them singletons. Germline V lookup: CDR1 SGHDT, CDR2 YYEEEE. The CDR3 is 14 amino acids. The ends were cut back, 0 bases at V and 6 bases at J, with 12 bases in the middle. The rearrangement joins TRBV5-6 to TRBJ1-2, with D hard to call. This clonotype originated in a man aged 25 to 45 who had recovered from COVID-19. Sequencing was done on a sample of peripheral blood. The CDR3 reads CASSLAGLGNGYTF. Written as DNA, the CDR3 is TGTGCCAGCAGCTTGGCTGGACTAGGGAATGGCTACACCTTC.